This entry is about one T cell receptor (beta chain). Its antigen is undetermined. This entry belongs to a study of cytomegalovirus exposure and HLA in healthy donors. There are 15 residues in the CDR3. V dropped 4 bases and J dropped 3 bases, with 16 bases sitting between them. Germline V CDR1 and CDR2: SGHDT, YYEEEE. Study-level findings and limits: There were around 160 TCR beta chains listed as cytomegalovirus-associated.

Clones were sequenced by immunoSEQ multiplex PCR, and TCRdb holds only the in-frame ones, with some missing. This table holds more than 110,000 clones, over 90% found once. The source of this sequence is a man between 18 and 29 years old in good health and CMV-seropositive. The sample consisted of PBMCs. This chain joins TRBV5-6 and TRBJ2-5, with D perhaps matching TRBD2 (6 bases). The CDR3 loop reads CASSLELGGEETQYF. The CDR3 DNA reads TGTGCCAGCAGCCTAGAGCTGGGAGGTGAAGAGACCCAGTACTTC.